This TCR beta chain was found in a study of CD8+CD57+ T cells in acquired aplastic anemia listed by TCRdb under 2018. Regarding the study in general: DNA extracted from sorted CD4+ and CD8+ cells had a mean of approximately 3.4 ug, with a range of about 0.2 to 30 ug. An average of about 10 million reads for CD4+ cells and 11.0 million reads for CD8+ cells was obtained from healthy donor samples. The paper as a whole reports these results and caveats: Roughly 30 CD8+ CDR3 sequences were shared between patients and controls but appeared highly expressed in patients and within their immunodominant clones. Between patients and healthy controls, no significant difference in CD8+ Simpson's diversity was found (P=0.060).

In this study, sorted CD4+ and CD8+ T cells from the blood of healthy subjects and of severe aplastic anemia patients had their TCR repertoires deep-sequenced. Ficoll-Paque density gradient centrifugation was used to isolate peripheral blood mononuclear cells. Before DNA was extracted, CD4+ and CD8+ T cells were sorted using either FACS or magnetic beads. CDR1 is given as DFQATT and CDR2 as SNEGSKA, both from the germline V gene (reference sequence). The trim is 7 bases for V and 0 bases for J, with a gap of 21 bases between the germline ends. CDR3 length: 16 amino acids, cysteine to phenylalanine. Only CDR3 DNA remains: 48 bases, in frame from the first base. With respect to this clonotype: This clone's antigen is unknown. Base qualities are missing; no much larger clone stands one base away.

Genomic DNA was used as template for profiling of TCR beta VDJ combinations and CDR3 sequences. TCR repertoire sequencing was run on an Illumina HiSeq 2000. Processing in the source paper ran as follows. TRBV/TRBJ rearrangement plots, CDR3 size and DJ length profiles, and Simpson's diversity index were used to assess repertoires. The immunodominant clone was defined as the most abundant DNA sequence in deep sequencing data. CDR3 amino acid sequences were checked for sharing between subjects and were compared against published repertoires and the VDJdb database. The public reads were run again by TCRdb, first through fastp at Q25 and then through MiXCR, and only productive beta chains were kept. Each record represents a unique CDR3 protein, reported with the most common genes and DNA among its rows. TCRdb, rather than the study authors, made the V and J calls. This sample comprises roughly 420,000 distinct CDR3 sequences, 55% to 75% of them detected only once. 4% of the sample comes from the top ten.

Sequenced sample: sorted CD4+, CD8+, or CD8+CD57+ T cells (not recorded which) from PBMCs. The chain is made from TRBV20-1 and TRBJ1-2, with a tentative D gene TRBD1 over 5 matching bases. The origin of this receptor is a human donor in good health, serving as a control. The bases are TGCAGTGGAAAAAGACATGGAGGGGAAGCTAACTATGGCTACACCTTC. Its coded protein is CSGKRHGGEANYGYTF.